What follows are 8 T cell receptor beta chains derived from one specimen sequenced in a study of blood T cell repertoires in COVID-19 (TCRdb year 2020). Receptor libraries were prepared by the immunoSEQ multiplex PCR assay. TCRdb carries this immuneACCESS record with in-frame sequences only. Its versions omit some clonotypes, under half of them owing to an unresolved V gene in the studies checked, with the rest unexplained. A total of 170,000 or so clones appear in this sample, 88% of them only once. Jointly, the top ten make up approximately 9% of the sample. What was sequenced was PBMCs or T cells enriched from blood (not recorded which). These receptor sequences come from a woman between 18 and 30 years old who had recovered from COVID-19.

This chain uses TRBV15 with TRBJ1-1, with 7 bases identical to TRBD1. Trimming removed 8 bases from V and 4 bases from J; junction bases left unmatched: 10. Germline-derived CDR1 and CDR2 are LNHNV and YYDKDF (reference sequence). CDR3 length: 14 amino acids. The CDR3 bases are TGTGCCACCCAGGGGGGAACCCAGGGCACTGAAGCTTTCTTT. Amino acids: CATQGGTQGTEAFF.

V is TRBV2 and J is TRBJ2-5; D not resolved. Germline CDR1 reads SNHLY; CDR2 reads FYNNEI. The V and J ends lost 2 bases and 5 bases respectively, with 3 bases between them. The CDR3 covers 11 residues. The CDR3 DNA reads as TGTGCCAGCAGTGAAACTGAGACCCAGTACTTC. Translated: CASSETETQYF.

The gene calls are TRBV15 and TRBJ2-3; D not resolved. The length of the CDR3 is 12 residues. Trimming took off 5 bases at V and 2 bases at J, with 5 bases between the two ends. The V gene's germline CDR1 is LNHNV and CDR2 YYDKDF (reference sequence). DNA for the CDR3: TGTGCCACCAGCGTCCTCACAGATACGCAGTATTTT. This translates into CATSVLTDTQYF.

The rearrangement links TRBV5-6 to TRBJ2-5; 7 bases map to TRBD1. Germline trimming cut 7 bases from V and 5 bases from J; bases unmatched to any gene: 8. There are 13 residues in the CDR3. The V gene's germline CDR1 is SGHDT and CDR2 YYEEEE. CDR3 DNA sequence: TGTGCCAGCGGCGACAGGGCTTCCGAGACCCAGTACTTC. This codes for CASGDRASETQYF. The whole variable domain, filled in from reference TRBV5-6 and TRBJ2-5, reads DAGVTQSPTHLIKTRGQQVTLRCSPKSGHDTVSWYQQALGQGPQFIFQYYEEEERQRGNFPDRFSGHQFPNYSSELNVNALLLGDSALYLCASGDRASETQYFGPGTRLLVL.

The J gene is TRBJ2-5, the V gene TRBV10-3, with TRBD2 identical over 8 bases. Trimming removed 1 base from V and 0 bases from J; junction bases left unmatched: 4. CDR3 length: 16 residues. The germline gives CDR1 ENHRY, CDR2 SYGVKD. CDR3 loop: CAISEWASGYQETQYF. The DNA for the CDR3 is TGTGCCATCAGTGAGTGGGCTAGCGGGTACCAAGAGACCCAGTACTTC.

V usage is TRBV5-8 and J usage is TRBJ2-1; possibly TRBD2 for D (5 bases). Germline V gene sequence: CDR1 SGHTS, CDR2 YDEGEE. The CDR3 is 14 amino acids. Deletions cut 0 bases from V and 8 bases from J, with 12 bases between. CDR3 in DNA: TGTGCCAGCAGCTTGGGTAGCGCGGTGGATGAGCAGTTCTTC. Translated: CASSLGSAVDEQFF.

J is TRBJ2-7 and V is TRBV11-2; tentatively, D is TRBD1 (6 bases). Germline assignment: CDR1 SGHAT and CDR2 FQNNGV. Trimming stripped 5 bases from V and 3 bases from J, with 20 bases between. The CDR3 extends over 16 amino acids. This CDR3 reads CASSPPRQASLYEQYF. The CDR3 bases are TGTGCCAGCAGCCCTCCCAGACAGGCCTCTCTCTACGAGCAGTACTTC.

The V gene is TRBV16, the J gene TRBJ1-5; the match to TRBD1 covers 7 bases. After removal of 4 bases from V and 3 bases from J, the junction contained 3 bases not matched to a gene. This CDR3 has 14 amino acids. Germline V CDR1 and CDR2: KGHSY, FQNENV. The chain's CDR3 is CASSPTGSNQPQHF. In DNA, the CDR3 is TGTGCCAGCAGCCCGACAGGGTCCAATCAGCCCCAGCATTTT.